The clone carrying this TCR beta chain was seen more than once but under ten times. What it recognizes is unknown. CDR1 and CDR2 (germline): SEHNR, FQNEAQ (reference sequence). Trimming shortened V by 4 bases and J by 2 bases, and 11 bases separated the two germline ends. The CDR3 sequence is 14 residues long. This specimen comes from a study of early T cells in non-severe SARS-CoV-2 infection. Study context: Sequencing input comprised bulk RNA from unsorted whole blood; chain pairing was not available.

Attached unique molecular identifiers marked individual cDNA molecules. TCRdb independently ran MiXCR on the 5' RACE reads; one entry per CDR3 protein. The sample lists 35,000 to 45,000 distinct CDR3 sequences, 5.5% to 6.5% occurring once. Study findings and constraints: VDJdb-based annotation leaned toward anti-spike CD8 responses and missed private and CD4 specificities.

Sequenced: whole blood. The rearrangement joins TRBV7-9 to TRBJ1-1; no clear D gene. The TCR comes from an adult who was a healthcare worker with PCR-confirmed SARS-CoV-2 infection or an uninfected control (not recorded which). DNA for the CDR3: TGTGCCAGCAGCTCGGGGTCACTTAACACTGAAGCTTTCTTT. Translated: CASSSGSLNTEAFF.